This TCR beta chain was sequenced during a study of blood T cell repertoires in COVID-19. Whole-study context: There were acute and convalescent COVID-19 samples, and they came from the United States, Italy and Spain. T cells, B-cell-depleted T cells, or PBMCs supplied cDNA or gDNA.

Some clones are missing from TCRdb's copy, which holds only in-frame ones; the method was immunoSEQ multiplex PCR. The profile shows approximately 440,000 clones, approximately 90% of them singletons. The CDR3 is 15 residues long. V lost 4 bases and J lost 0; bases outside the gene matches: 3. The germline V gene has CDR1 KGHSH and CDR2 LQKENI. The V gene is TRBV18, the J gene TRBJ2-7, with 10 nucleotides matching TRBD2. Sequenced input: PBMCs or T cells enriched from blood (not recorded which). This sequence originates from a woman aged 18-30 years who had recovered from COVID-19. CDR3 DNA sequence: TGTGCCAGCTCACTGGCTAGCGGGGGCTCCTACGAGCAGTACTTC. It is translated as CASSLASGGSYEQYF.